The 20 T cell receptor beta chains below all came from one sample that was sequenced in a study of T cells in narcolepsy. Profiling relied on immunoSEQ multiplex PCR, and the TCRdb table lists in-frame clones only, not all of them. The data hold 25,000 to 35,000 clones, with around four fifths observed a single time. Material for sequencing was CD45RA- memory CD4+ T cells from PBMCs. The receptors stem from a human donor with narcolepsy.

This clone was counted a single time. The chain is built from TRBV6-1 and TRBJ2-1, with D possibly TRBD1 on 6 matching bases. V was trimmed by 5 bases and J by 5 bases, leaving 13 bases between them. The CDR3 runs 14 residues. Germline CDR1 MNHNS, CDR2 SASEGT. The CDR3 loop reads CASSRQTGNNEQFF. CDR3 DNA sequence: TGTGCCAGCAGTCGCCAGACAGGCAACAATGAGCAGTTCTTC.

The chain employs TRBV27 and TRBJ2-2; a possible D gene is TRBD2 (7 bases). The CDR3 length is 17 residues. The ends were cut back, 6 bases at V and 0 bases at J, with 17 bases in the middle. CDR1 and CDR2 from the germline V gene are MNHEY and SMNVEV (reference sequence). CDR3 amino acids: CASSYRGAAANTGELFF. Written as DNA, the CDR3 is TGTGCCAGCAGCTACCGGGGGGCGGCGGCGAACACCGGGGAGCTGTTTTTT.

V usage is TRBV19 and J usage is TRBJ2-2, with D unresolved. In germline, CDR1 is LNHDA, CDR2 SQIVND (reference sequence). Trimming removed 3 bases at V and 5 bases at J, with 10 bases between. This CDR3 has 14 amino acids. The CDR3 is CASSIRSSTGELFF. CDR3 nucleotide sequence: TGTGCCAGTAGTATCAGGTCTTCTACCGGGGAGCTGTTTTTT.

The genes are TRBV7-2 and TRBJ2-1, with D possibly called TRBD1 or TRBD2 (5 bases each). V shed 9 bases and J shed 6 bases, with 24 bases lying between them. Germline V CDR1 and CDR2: SGHTA, FQGNSA. The CDR3 length is 16 residues. In nucleotides, the CDR3 is TGTGCCAGTAGTACCATGGGAGTTTTTGGGGGCAATGAGCAGTTCTTC. Residues: CASSTMGVFGGNEQFF.

This clone was recorded once. This rearrangement joins TRBV19 to TRBJ2-1, with D maybe TRBD1 (5 bases). Between the trimmed V and J ends, which lost 10 bases and 4 bases, there was a span of 17 bases. This CDR3 spans 14 amino acids. Germline-derived CDR1 and CDR2 are LNHDA and SQIVND (reference sequence). The CDR3 spells CATRWQGYYNEQFF. The CDR3, as DNA: TGTGCCACCCGGTGGCAGGGATATTACAATGAGCAGTTCTTC.

The chain links TRBV10-3 to TRBJ2-3, with 14 positions matching TRBD2. This CDR3 contains 17 residues. The germline V gene has CDR1 ENHRY and CDR2 SYGVKD. V lost 8 bases, J lost 4 bases, and 11 bases stayed unmatched. As DNA, the CDR3 is TGTGCCATCGCAGGACTAGCGGGGGGCGTGGGTCCAGATACGCAGTATTTT. Translation: CAIAGLAGGVGPDTQYF.

The chain recombines TRBV14 with TRBJ2-7; D unclear. V lost 4 bases and J lost 2, with 15 bases in between. The CDR3 length is 15 residues. The germline CDR1 and CDR2 sequences are SGHDN and FVKESK. CDR3 sequence reads: CASSPLLGITYEQYF. CDR3 nucleotides: TGTGCCAGCAGCCCTTTACTGGGGATAACCTACGAGCAGTACTTC. Full variable domain (missing parts from reference TRBV14 and TRBJ2-7): EAGVTQFPSHSVIEKGQTVTLRCDPISGHDNLYWYRRVMGKEIKFLLHFVKESKQDESGMPNNRFLAERTGGTYSTLKVQPAELEDSGVYFCASSPLLGITYEQYFGPGTRLTVT.

This clone has more than one count but fewer than ten. This chain connects TRBV19 to TRBJ1-6; D call uncertain. Looked up from germline, CDR1 is LNHDA and CDR2 is SQIVND (reference sequence). This CDR3 spans 15 amino acids. V lost 4 bases, J lost 6 bases, and 13 bases lay in between. CDR3 in amino acids: CASSTAEGTNSPLHF. The CDR3 nucleotides read TGTGCCAGTAGTACCGCCGAGGGAACTAATTCACCCCTCCACTTT.

The table lists this clone with a count of one. V usage is TRBV18 and J usage is TRBJ2-3, with D unresolved. This CDR3 comprises 13 residues. Trimming left V 5 bases short and J 2 bases short, with 8 bases between. CDR1 and CDR2 from the germline V gene are KGHSH and LQKENI. The CDR3 region is CASSAPITDTQYF. The CDR3 DNA reads as TGTGCCAGCTCAGCCCCCATCACAGATACGCAGTATTTT.

V usage is TRBV7-9 and J usage is TRBJ2-7; 10 nucleotides agree with TRBD1. The CDR3 totals 15 residues. Germline-derived CDR1 and CDR2 are SEHNR and FQNEAQ (reference sequence). The ends lost 4 bases at V and 4 bases at J; junction bases unmatched: 7. DNA for the CDR3: TGTGCCAGCAGCTCCACCGGGACAGGGGTATACGAGCAGTACTTC. This encodes CASSSTGTGVYEQYF. The full variable domain, in which reference TRBV7-9 and TRBJ2-7 provide the parts outside the CDR3, is DTGVSQNPRHKITKRGQNVTFRCDPISEHNRLYWYRQTLGQGPEFLTYFQNEAQLEKSRLLSDRFSAERPKGSFSTLEIQRTEQGDSAMYLCASSSTGTGVYEQYFGPGTRLTVT.

The DNA of the CDR3 is TGTGCCAGCAGCTCGGCGGGGGGCTCCTACGAGCAGTACTTC. Its protein product is CASSSAGGSYEQYF. The V call is TRBV9, the J call TRBJ2-7; 8 bases are shared with TRBD2. Trimming took 4 bases from V and 0 from J; bases not matched to a gene: 3. CDR3 length: 14 residues. CDR1 and CDR2 (germline): SGDLS, YYNGEE.

This chain connects TRBV7-8 to TRBJ1-1, with TRBD1 matching over 7 bases. V shed 5 bases and J 5 bases; nucleotides not matched to a gene: 8. Germline lookup yields CDR1 SGHVS and CDR2 FQNEAQ. The CDR3 has 14 amino acids. The CDR3 here is CASSVNRGMTEAFF. The CDR3 DNA is TGTGCCAGCAGCGTGAACAGGGGAATGACTGAAGCTTTCTTT.

This clone was seen once. As the CDR3 is not closed by the conserved phenylalanine or tryptophan, this likely results from a read error. No DNA is shown, since the ends of the CDR3 on it are uncertain; the CDR3 is the one TCRdb lists. The genes are TRBV6-1 and TRBJ1-2; TRBD1 is the table's D call and was not checked against the DNA. The germline gives CDR1 MNHNS, CDR2 SASEGT. The CDR3 is 12 residues long, counting both termini. CDR3 protein: CASSEWVEGTRL.

CDR3 loop: CASSLSSSGGARTETQYF. The CDR3 DNA reads as TGTGCCAGCAGCTTATCTTCCAGCGGGGGGGCCCGAACCGAGACCCAGTACTTC. The chain is built from TRBV7-2 and TRBJ2-5, with TRBD2 identical over 10 bases. The CDR3 spans 18 residues. With V trimmed by 2 bases and J by 5 bases, 14 bases remained unmatched. The V gene's germline CDR1 is SGHTA and CDR2 FQGNSA.

This clone has a single count. The chain uses TRBV13 and TRBJ1-4; no clear D. The V gene's germline CDR1 is PRHDT and CDR2 FYEKMQ (reference sequence). V lost 5 bases, J lost 3 bases, and 13 bases lay in between. The CDR3 spans 15 residues. CDR3 residues: CASSQLGRANEKLFF. DNA of the CDR3: TGTGCCAGCAGCCAATTAGGGAGGGCTAATGAAAAACTGTTTTTT.

This chain uses TRBV7-2 with TRBJ1-2; the D is unclear. This CDR3 has 16 residues. V lost 1 base, J lost 1 base, and 13 bases lay in between. CDR1 is SGHTA, CDR2 FQGNSA, per germline. The chain's CDR3 is CASSLDRSINNYGYTF. The CDR3 region has the DNA TGTGCCAGCAGCTTAGACCGTTCAATAAATAACTATGGCTACACCTTC. The full variable domain, its missing parts supplied by reference TRBV7-2 and TRBJ1-2, is GAGVSQSPSNKVTEKGKDVELRCDPISGHTALYWYRQSLGQGLEFLIYFQGNSAPDKSGLPSDRFSAERTGGSVSTLTIQRTQQEDSAVYLCASSLDRSINNYGYTFGSGTRLTVV.

The V and J genes are TRBV28 and TRBJ1-1; no firm D call. From germline, CDR1 is MDHEN and CDR2 SYDVKM. Between the trimmed V and J ends, which lost 5 bases and 7 bases, there was a span of 17 bases. The CDR3 runs to 14 residues. The CDR3 region is CASSPLGPANEAFF. The CDR3 DNA reads TGTGCCAGCAGTCCACTTGGGCCAGCTAATGAAGCTTTCTTT.

This rearrangement joins TRBV25-1 to TRBJ1-2; perhaps TRBD1 as D (6 bases). V was pared by 4 bases and J by 0 bases, with 12 bases between. The CDR3 has 15 amino acids. CDR1 is MGHDK and CDR2 is SYGVNS in the germline V gene. CDR3 DNA sequence: TGTGCCAGCAGTGTGGGGGCGACAACTAACTATGGCTACACCTTC. It codes for CASSVGATTNYGYTF.

This chain joins TRBV6-5 and TRBJ1-1, with a weak D call TRBD1 (6 bases). Germline CDR1 reads MNHEY; CDR2 reads SVGAGI. The CDR3 contains 14 residues. Trimming cost V 6 bases and J 0 bases, with 11 bases left between them. The CDR3 spells CASSRDRLNTEAFF. The CDR3 DNA sequence: TGTGCCAGCAGCCGCGACAGGTTGAACACTGAAGCTTTCTTT.

The chain combines TRBV11-2 with TRBJ2-7, with D perhaps TRBD1 or TRBD2 (5 bases each). V lost 2 bases and J 3 bases, leaving 23 bases between the germline ends. From germline, CDR1 is SGHAT and CDR2 FQNNGV. This CDR3 has 18 residues. The CDR3 region is CASSLSSSPGLLLYEQYF. The CDR3 coding sequence is TGTGCCAGCAGCTTAAGTTCCTCACCGGGGCTCCTTCTCTACGAGCAGTACTTC.